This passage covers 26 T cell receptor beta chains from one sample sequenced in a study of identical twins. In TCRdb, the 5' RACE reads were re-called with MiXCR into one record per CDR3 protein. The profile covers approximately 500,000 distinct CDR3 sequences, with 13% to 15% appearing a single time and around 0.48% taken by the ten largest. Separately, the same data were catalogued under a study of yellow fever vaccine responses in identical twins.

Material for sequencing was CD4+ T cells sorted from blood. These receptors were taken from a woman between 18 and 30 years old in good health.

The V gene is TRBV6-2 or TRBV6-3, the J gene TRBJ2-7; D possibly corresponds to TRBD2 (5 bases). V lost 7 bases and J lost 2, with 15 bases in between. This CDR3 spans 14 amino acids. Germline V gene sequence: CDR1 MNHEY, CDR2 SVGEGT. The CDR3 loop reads CASTPEGRTYEQYF. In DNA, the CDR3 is TGTGCCAGCACCCCAGAGGGTCGAACCTACGAGCAGTACTTC.

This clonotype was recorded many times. The CDR3 DNA follows: TGTGCCAGCAGCTTAGGGACCCGGCCAGAGGATGGCTACACCTTC. Translating gives CASSLGTRPEDGYTF. The J gene is TRBJ1-2, the V gene TRBV7-9; unclear D gene. The CDR3 contains 15 residues. V dropped 1 base and J dropped 6 bases, with 15 bases sitting between them. Per germline, CDR1 SEHNR and CDR2 FQNEAQ (reference sequence). Full variable domain (remainder filled in from reference TRBV7-9 and TRBJ1-2): DTGVSQNPRHKITKRGQNVTFRCDPISEHNRLYWYRQTLGQGPEFLTYFQNEAQLEKSRLLSDRFSAERPKGSFSTLEIQRTEQGDSAMYLCASSLGTRPEDGYTFGSGTRLTVV.

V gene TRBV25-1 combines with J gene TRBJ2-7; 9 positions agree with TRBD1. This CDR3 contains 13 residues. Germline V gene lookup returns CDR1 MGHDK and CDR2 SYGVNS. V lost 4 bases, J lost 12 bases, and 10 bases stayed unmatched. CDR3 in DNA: TGTGCCAGCAGTGCGACCGGGACAGGGTTAGGGTACTTC. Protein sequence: CASSATGTGLGYF.

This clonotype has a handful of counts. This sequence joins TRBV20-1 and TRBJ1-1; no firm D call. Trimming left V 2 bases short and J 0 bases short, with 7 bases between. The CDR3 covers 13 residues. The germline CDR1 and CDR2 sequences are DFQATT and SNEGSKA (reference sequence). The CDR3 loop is CSARWVLNTEAFF. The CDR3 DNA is TGCAGTGCTAGATGGGTACTGAACACTGAAGCTTTCTTT.

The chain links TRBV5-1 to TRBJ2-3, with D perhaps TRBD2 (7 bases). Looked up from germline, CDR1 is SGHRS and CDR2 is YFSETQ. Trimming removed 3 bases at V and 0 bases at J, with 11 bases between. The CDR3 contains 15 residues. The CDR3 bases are TGCGCCAGCAGCTGGGGGGGGCCTAGCACAGATACGCAGTATTTT. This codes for CASSWGGPSTDTQYF.

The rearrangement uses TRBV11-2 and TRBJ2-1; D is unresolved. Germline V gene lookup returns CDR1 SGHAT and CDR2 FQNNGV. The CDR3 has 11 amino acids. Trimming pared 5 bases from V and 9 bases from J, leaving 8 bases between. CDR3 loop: CASSPSAEQFF. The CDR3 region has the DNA TGTGCCAGCAGCCCAAGTGCTGAGCAGTTCTTC.

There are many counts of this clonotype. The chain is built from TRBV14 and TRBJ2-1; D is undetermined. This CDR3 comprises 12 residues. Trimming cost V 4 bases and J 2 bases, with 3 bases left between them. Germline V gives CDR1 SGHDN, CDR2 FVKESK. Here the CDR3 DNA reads TGTGCCAGCAGCCGGACCTACAATGAGCAGTTCTTC. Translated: CASSRTYNEQFF.

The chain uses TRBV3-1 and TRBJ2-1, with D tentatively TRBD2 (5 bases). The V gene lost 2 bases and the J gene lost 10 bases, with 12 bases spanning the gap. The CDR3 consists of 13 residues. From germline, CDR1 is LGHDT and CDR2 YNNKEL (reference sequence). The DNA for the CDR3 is TGTGCCAGCAGCCAAAGCGGTGTCTGGGAGCAGTTCTTC. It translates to CASSQSGVWEQFF.

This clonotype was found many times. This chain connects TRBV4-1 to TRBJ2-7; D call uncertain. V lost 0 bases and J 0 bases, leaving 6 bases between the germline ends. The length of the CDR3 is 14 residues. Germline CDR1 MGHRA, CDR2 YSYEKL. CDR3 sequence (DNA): TGCGCCAGCAGCCAAGAAGGCACCTCCTACGAGCAGTACTTC. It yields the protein CASSQEGTSYEQYF.

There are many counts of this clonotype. CDR3 DNA: TGTGCCACCAGCAGAGATCTTGGGGAGACCCAGTACTTC. This codes for CATSRDLGETQYF. The chain combines TRBV15 with TRBJ2-5; D gene ambiguous. This CDR3 has 13 amino acids. V lost 0 bases, J lost 5 bases, and 7 bases lay in between. CDR1 and CDR2 from the germline V gene are LNHNV and YYDKDF (reference sequence).

The chain's CDR3 is CASSNGGGRTNTGELFF. Written as DNA, the CDR3 is TGTGCCAGCAGTAATGGGGGCGGGAGAACGAACACCGGGGAGCTGTTTTTT. The chain has TRBV27 and TRBJ2-2; a possible D gene is TRBD2 (7 bases). V lost 5 bases and J 0 bases, leaving 16 bases between the germline ends. Germline V CDR1 and CDR2: MNHEY, SMNVEV (reference sequence). CDR3 length equals 17 residues.

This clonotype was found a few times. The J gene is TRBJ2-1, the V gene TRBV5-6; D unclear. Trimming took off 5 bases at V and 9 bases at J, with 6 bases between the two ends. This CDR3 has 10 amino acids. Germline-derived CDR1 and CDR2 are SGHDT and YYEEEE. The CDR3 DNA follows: TGTGCCAGCAGGGAGCGTGAGCAGTTCTTC. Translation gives CASREREQFF.

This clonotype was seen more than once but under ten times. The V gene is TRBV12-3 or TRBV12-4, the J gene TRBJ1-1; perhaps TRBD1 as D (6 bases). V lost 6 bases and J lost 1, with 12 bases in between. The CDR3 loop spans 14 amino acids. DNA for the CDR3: TGTGCCAGCAGACGAACAGGGAAGAACACTGAAGCTTTCTTT. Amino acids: CASRRTGKNTEAFF.

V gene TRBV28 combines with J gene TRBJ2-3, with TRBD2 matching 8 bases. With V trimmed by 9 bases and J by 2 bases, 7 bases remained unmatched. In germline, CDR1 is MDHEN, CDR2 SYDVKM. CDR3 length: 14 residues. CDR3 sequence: CASETSVFTDTQYF. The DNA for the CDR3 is TGTGCCAGTGAGACTAGCGTTTTCACAGATACGCAGTATTTT.

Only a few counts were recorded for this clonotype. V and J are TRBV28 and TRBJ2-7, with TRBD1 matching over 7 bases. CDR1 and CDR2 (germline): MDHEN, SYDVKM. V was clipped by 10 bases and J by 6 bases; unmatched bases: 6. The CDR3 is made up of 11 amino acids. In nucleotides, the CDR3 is TGTGCCACCAGACAGGGAAGCGAGCAGTACGTC. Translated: CATRQGSEQYV.

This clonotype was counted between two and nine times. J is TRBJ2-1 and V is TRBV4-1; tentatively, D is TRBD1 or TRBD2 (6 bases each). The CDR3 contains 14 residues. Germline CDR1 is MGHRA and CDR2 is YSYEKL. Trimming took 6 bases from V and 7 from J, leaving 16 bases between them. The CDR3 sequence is CASRRGVGGNEQFF. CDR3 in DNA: TGCGCCAGCAGAAGGGGGGTGGGCGGTAATGAGCAGTTCTTC.

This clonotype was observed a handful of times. This CDR3 is CASSQKLGGSGNTIYF. CDR3 nucleotide sequence: TGTGCCAGCAGCCAAAAACTCGGGGGCTCAGGAAACACCATATATTTT. V and J are TRBV14 and TRBJ1-3; possibly TRBD1 for D (6 bases). The CDR3 length is 16 residues. From germline, CDR1 is SGHDN and CDR2 FVKESK. V was cut by 2 bases and J by 4 bases, with 15 bases left in between. Supplemented by reference TRBV14 and TRBJ1-3, the full variable domain reads EAGVTQFPSHSVIEKGQTVTLRCDPISGHDNLYWYRRVMGKEIKFLLHFVKESKQDESGMPNNRFLAERTGGTYSTLKVQPAELEDSGVYFCASSQKLGGSGNTIYFGEGSWLTVV.

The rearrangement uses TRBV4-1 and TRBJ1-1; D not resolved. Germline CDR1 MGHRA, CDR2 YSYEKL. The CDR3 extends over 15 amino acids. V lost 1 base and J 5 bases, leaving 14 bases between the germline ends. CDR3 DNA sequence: TGCGCCAGCAGCCAAGTCGGCCCCCTAGGTACTGAAGCTTTCTTT. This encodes CASSQVGPLGTEAFF.

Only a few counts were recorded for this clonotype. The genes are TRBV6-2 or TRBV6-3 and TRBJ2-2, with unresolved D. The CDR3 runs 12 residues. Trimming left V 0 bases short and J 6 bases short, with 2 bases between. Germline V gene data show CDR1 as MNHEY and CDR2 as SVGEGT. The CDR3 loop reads CASSYSAGELFF. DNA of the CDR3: TGTGCCAGCAGTTACTCGGCCGGGGAGCTGTTTTTT.

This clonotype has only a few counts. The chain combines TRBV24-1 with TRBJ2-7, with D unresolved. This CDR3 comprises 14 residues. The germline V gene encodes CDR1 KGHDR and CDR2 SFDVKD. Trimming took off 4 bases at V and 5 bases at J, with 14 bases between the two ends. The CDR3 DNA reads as TGTGCCACCAGTGACCCAGGCCAAGCCCACGAGCAGTACGTC. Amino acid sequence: CATSDPGQAHEQYV.

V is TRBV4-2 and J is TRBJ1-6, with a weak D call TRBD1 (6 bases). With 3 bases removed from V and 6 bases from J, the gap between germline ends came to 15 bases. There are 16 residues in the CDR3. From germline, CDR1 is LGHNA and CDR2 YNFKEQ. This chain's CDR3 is CASSQELQGSNSPLHF. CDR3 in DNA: TGTGCCAGCAGCCAGGAATTACAGGGAAGTAATTCACCCCTCCACTTT.

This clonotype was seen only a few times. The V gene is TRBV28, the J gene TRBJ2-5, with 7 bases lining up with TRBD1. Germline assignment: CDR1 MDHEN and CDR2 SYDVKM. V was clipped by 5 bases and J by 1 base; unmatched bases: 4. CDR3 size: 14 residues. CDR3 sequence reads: CASSNRDSQETQYF. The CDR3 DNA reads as TGTGCCAGCAGTAATAGGGACAGCCAAGAGACCCAGTACTTC.

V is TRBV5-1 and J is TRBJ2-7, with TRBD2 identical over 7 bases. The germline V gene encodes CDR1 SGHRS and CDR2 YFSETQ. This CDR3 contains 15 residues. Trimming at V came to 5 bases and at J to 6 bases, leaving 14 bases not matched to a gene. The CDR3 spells CASRDRLAAAGEQYF. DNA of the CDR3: TGCGCCAGCAGGGATAGGCTAGCGGCAGCGGGCGAGCAGTACTTC.

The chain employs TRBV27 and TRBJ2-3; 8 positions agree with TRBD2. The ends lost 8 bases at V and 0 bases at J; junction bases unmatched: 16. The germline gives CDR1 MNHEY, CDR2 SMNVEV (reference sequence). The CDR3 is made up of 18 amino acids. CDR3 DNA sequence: TGTGCCAGCCAAACCCGGCTAGCGGGCGCCCCTAGCACAGATACGCAGTATTTT. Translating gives CASQTRLAGAPSTDTQYF.

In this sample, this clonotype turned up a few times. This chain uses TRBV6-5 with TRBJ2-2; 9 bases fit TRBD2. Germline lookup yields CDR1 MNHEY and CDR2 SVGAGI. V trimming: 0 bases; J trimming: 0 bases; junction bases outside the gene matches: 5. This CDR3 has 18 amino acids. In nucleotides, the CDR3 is TGTGCCAGCAGTTACTCCCGCGGGGGGGGTCCGAACACCGGGGAGCTGTTTTTT. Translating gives CASSYSRGGGPNTGELFF.

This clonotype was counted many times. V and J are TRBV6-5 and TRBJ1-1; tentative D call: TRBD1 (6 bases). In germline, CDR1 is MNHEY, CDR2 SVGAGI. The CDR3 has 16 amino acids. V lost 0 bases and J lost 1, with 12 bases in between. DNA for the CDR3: TGTGCCAGCAGTTACTCGACCGGGACAAGGAACACTGAAGCTTTCTTT. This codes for CASSYSTGTRNTEAFF.